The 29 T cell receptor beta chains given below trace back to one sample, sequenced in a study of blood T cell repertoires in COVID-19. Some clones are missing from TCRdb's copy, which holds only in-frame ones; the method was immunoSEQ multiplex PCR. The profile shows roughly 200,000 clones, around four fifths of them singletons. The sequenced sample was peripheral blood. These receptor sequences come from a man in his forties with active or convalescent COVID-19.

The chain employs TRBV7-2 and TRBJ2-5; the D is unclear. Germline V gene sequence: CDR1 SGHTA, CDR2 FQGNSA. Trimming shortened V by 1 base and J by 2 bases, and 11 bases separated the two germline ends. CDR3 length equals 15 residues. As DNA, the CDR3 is TGTGCCAGCAGCTTAGGGAACAGAATACAAGAGACCCAGTACTTC. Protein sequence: CASSLGNRIQETQYF.

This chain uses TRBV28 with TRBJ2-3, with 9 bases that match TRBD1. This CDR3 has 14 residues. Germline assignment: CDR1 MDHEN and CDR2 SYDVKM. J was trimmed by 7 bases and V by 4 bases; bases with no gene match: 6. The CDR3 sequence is CASSSGQGRYTQYF. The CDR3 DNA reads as TGTGCCAGCAGTTCCGGACAGGGGCGTTATACGCAGTATTTT. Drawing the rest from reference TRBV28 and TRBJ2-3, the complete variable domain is DVKVTQSSRYLVKRTGEKVFLECVQDMDHENMFWYRQDPGLGLRLIYFSYDVKMKEKGDIPEGYSVSREKKERFSLILESASTNQTSMYLCASSSGQGRYTQYFGPGTRLTVL.

The DNA for the CDR3 is TGTGCCATCAGTGAGTCAAAGGGGGCGAGCGGTGAGCAGTTCTTC. It specifies CAISESKGASGEQFF. The J gene is TRBJ2-1, the V gene TRBV10-3, with 7 bases aligning to TRBD1. The CDR3 is 15 residues long. The germline CDR1 and CDR2 sequences are ENHRY and SYGVKD. The ends lost 0 bases at V and 9 bases at J; junction bases unmatched: 8.

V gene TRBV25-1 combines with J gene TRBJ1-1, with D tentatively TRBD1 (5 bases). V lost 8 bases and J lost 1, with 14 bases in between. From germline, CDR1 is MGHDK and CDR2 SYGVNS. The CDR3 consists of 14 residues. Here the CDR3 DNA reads TGTGCCAGCCTGCCAAATAGGGGGAACACTGAAGCTTTCTTT. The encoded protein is CASLPNRGNTEAFF.

The CDR3 bases are TGTGCCAGTAGTATTGGGAGGCCTTGGTACGAGCAGTACTTC. It yields the protein CASSIGRPWYEQYF. The gene calls are TRBV19 and TRBJ2-7, with a weak D call TRBD2 (6 bases). Germline V CDR1 and CDR2: LNHDA, SQIVND (reference sequence). The CDR3 contains 14 residues. V was pared by 3 bases and J by 4 bases, with 13 bases between. The whole variable domain, filled in from reference TRBV19 and TRBJ2-7, reads DGGITQSPKYLFRKEGQNVTLSCEQNLNHDAMYWYRQDPGQGLRLIYYSQIVNDFQKGDIAEGYSVSREKKESFPLTVTSAQKNPTAFYLCASSIGRPWYEQYFGPGTRLTVT.

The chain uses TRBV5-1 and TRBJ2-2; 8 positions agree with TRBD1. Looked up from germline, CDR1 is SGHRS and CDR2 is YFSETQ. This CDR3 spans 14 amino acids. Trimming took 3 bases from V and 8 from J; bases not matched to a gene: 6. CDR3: CASSSDRGWGELFF. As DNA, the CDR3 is TGCGCCAGCAGCTCCGACAGGGGTTGGGGGGAGCTGTTTTTT. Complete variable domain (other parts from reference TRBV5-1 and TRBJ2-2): KAGVTQTPRYLIKTRGQQVTLSCSPISGHRSVSWYQQTPGQGLQFLFEYFSETQRNKGNFPGRFSGRQFSNSRSEMNVSTLELGDSALYLCASSSDRGWGELFFGEGSRLTVL.

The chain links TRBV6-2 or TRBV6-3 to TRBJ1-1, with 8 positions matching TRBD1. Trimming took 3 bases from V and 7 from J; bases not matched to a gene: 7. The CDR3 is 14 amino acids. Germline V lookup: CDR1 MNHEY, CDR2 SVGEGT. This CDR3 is CASSYSTGTGEAFF. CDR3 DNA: TGTGCCAGCAGTTATTCCACCGGGACAGGTGAAGCTTTCTTT.

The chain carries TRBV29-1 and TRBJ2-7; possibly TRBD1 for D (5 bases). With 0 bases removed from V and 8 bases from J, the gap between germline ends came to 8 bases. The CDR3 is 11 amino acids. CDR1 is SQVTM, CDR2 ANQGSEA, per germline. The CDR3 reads CSVEDRAQQYF. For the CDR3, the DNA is TGCAGCGTTGAAGACAGGGCGCAGCAGTACTTC.

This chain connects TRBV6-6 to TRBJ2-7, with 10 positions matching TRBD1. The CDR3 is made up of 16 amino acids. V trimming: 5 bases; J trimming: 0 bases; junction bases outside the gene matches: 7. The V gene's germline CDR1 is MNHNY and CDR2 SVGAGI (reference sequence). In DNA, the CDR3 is TGTGCCAGCAGTGCAACGGGACAGGGGTTCTCCTACGAGCAGTACTTC. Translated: CASSATGQGFSYEQYF.

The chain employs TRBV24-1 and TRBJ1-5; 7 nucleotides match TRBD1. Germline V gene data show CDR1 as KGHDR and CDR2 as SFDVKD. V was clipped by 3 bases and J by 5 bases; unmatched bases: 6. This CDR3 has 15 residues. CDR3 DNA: TGTGCCACCAGTGATACCCGACAGGGCTATCAGCCCCAGCATTTT. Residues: CATSDTRQGYQPQHF.

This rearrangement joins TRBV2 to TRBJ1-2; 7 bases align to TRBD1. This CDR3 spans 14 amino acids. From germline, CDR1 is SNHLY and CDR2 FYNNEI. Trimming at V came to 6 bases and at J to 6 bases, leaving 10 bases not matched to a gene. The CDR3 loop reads CASRAPQGLNGYTF. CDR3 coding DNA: TGTGCCAGCAGGGCCCCACAGGGGTTGAATGGCTACACCTTC.

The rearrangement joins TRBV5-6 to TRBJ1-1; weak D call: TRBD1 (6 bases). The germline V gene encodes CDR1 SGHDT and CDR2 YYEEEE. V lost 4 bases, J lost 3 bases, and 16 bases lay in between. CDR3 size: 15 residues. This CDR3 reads CASSPDTGIDTEAFF. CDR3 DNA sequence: TGTGCCAGCAGCCCGGACACAGGGATTGACACTGAAGCTTTCTTT.

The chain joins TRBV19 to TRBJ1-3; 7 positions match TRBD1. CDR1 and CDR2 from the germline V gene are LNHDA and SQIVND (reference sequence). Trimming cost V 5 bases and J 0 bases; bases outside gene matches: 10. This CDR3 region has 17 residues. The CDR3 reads CASSPRQGLSSGNTIYF. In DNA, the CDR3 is TGTGCCAGTAGTCCTCGACAGGGCCTGAGCTCTGGAAACACCATATATTTT.

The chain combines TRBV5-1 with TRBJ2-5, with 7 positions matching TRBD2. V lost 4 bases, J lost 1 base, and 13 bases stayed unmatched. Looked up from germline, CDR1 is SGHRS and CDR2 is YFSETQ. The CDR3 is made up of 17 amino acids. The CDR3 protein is CASSRTPSGGSQETQYF. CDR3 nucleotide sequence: TGCGCCAGCAGCCGAACACCTAGCGGCGGGTCCCAAGAGACCCAGTACTTC.

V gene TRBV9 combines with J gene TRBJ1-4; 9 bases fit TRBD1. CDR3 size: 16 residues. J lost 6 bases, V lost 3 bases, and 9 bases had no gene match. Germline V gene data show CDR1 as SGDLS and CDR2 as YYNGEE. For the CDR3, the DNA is TGTGCCAGCAGCGGTTTGATCGGGACAGGGTATGAAAAACTGTTTTTT. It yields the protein CASSGLIGTGYEKLFF.

The CDR3 protein is CASSLGDRVQPQHF. CDR3 coding DNA: TGTGCCAGCAGCTTAGGGGACAGGGTCCAGCCCCAGCATTTT. The chain joins TRBV7-9 to TRBJ1-5; TRBD1 matches 9 bases. The CDR3 is 14 amino acids. Germline CDR1 and CDR2: SEHNR and FQNEAQ (reference sequence). Losses at the gene ends were 1 base for V and 7 bases for J; bases not matched to a gene: 2. Full variable domain (outside the CDR3, taken from reference TRBV7-9 and TRBJ1-5): DTGVSQNPRHKITKRGQNVTFRCDPISEHNRLYWYRQTLGQGPEFLTYFQNEAQLEKSRLLSDRFSAERPKGSFSTLEIQRTEQGDSAMYLCASSLGDRVQPQHFGDGTRLSIL.

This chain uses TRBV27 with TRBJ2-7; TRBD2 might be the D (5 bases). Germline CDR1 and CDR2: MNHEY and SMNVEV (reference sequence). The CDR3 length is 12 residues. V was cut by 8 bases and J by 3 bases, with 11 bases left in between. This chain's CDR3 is CASGDYSYEQYF. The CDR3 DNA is TGTGCCAGCGGCGACTACAGCTACGAGCAGTACTTC.

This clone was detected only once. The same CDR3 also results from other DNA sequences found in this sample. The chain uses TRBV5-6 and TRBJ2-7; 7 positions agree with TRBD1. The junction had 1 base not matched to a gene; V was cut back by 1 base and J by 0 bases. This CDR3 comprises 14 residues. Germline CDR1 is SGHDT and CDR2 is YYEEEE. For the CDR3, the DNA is TGTGCCAGCAGCTTGACAGGGGCCTCCTACGAGCAGTACTTC. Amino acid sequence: CASSLTGASYEQYF. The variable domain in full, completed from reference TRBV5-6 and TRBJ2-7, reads DAGVTQSPTHLIKTRGQQVTLRCSPKSGHDTVSWYQQALGQGPQFIFQYYEEEERQRGNFPDRFSGHQFPNYSSELNVNALLLGDSALYLCASSLTGASYEQYFGPGTRLTVT.

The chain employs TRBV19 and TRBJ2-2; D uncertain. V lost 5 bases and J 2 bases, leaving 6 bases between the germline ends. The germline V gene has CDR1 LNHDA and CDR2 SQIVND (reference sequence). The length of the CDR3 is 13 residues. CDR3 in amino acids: CASSFPNTGELFF. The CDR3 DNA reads TGTGCCAGTAGTTTCCCTAACACCGGGGAGCTGTTTTTT.

The CDR3 bases are TGTGCCAGCAGTTTACCCAGAACAGATACGCAGTATTTT. Translating gives CASSLPRTDTQYF. The J gene is TRBJ2-3, the V gene TRBV28; D remains unclear. This CDR3 is 13 amino acids long. The V gene lost 2 bases and the J gene lost 3 bases, with 6 bases spanning the gap. CDR1 MDHEN and CDR2 SYDVKM come from the germline V gene.

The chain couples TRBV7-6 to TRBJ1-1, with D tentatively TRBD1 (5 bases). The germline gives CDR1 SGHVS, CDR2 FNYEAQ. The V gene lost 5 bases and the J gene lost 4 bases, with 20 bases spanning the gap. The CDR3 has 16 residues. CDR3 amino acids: CASSHPRGERGTEAFF. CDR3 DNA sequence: TGTGCCAGCAGCCACCCTCGGGGGGAACGGGGCACTGAAGCTTTCTTT.

The CDR3 protein is CASKDRGLSNEKLFF. CDR3 coding DNA: TGTGCCAGTAAGGACAGGGGGCTGTCTAATGAAAAACTGTTTTTT. The J gene is TRBJ1-4, the V gene TRBV19; the match to TRBD1 covers 11 bases. The CDR3 totals 15 residues. J gave up 3 bases and V 7 bases, and 4 bases lay outside the gene matches. CDR1 LNHDA and CDR2 SQIVND come from the germline V gene (reference sequence). The full variable domain, rest sourced from reference TRBV19 and TRBJ1-4, is DGGITQSPKYLFRKEGQNVTLSCEQNLNHDAMYWYRQDPGQGLRLIYYSQIVNDFQKGDIAEGYSVSREKKESFPLTVTSAQKNPTAFYLCASKDRGLSNEKLFFGSGTQLSVL.

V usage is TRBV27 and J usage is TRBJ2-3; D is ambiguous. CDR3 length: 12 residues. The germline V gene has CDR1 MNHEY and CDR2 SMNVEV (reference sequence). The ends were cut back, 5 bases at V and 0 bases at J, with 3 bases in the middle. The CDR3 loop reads CASSRSTDTQYF. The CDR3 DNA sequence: TGTGCCAGCAGTCGTAGCACAGATACGCAGTATTTT.

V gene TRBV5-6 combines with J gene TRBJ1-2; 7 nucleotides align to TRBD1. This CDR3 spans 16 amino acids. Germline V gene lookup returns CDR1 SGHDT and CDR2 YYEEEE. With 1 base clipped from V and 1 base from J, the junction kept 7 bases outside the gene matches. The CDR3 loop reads CASSLQGGKGNYGYTF. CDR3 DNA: TGTGCCAGCAGCTTGCAGGGGGGAAAGGGTAACTATGGCTACACCTTC.

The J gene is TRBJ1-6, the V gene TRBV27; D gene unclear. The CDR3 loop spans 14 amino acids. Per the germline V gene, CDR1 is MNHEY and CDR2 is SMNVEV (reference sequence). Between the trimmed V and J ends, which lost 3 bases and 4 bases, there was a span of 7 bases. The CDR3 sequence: CASSFRHYNSPLHF. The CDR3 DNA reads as TGTGCCAGCAGTTTCAGACATTATAATTCACCCCTCCACTTT.

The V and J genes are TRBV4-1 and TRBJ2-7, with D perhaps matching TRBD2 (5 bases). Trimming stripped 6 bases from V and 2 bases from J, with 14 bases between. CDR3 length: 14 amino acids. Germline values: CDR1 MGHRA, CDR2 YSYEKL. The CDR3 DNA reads TGCGCCAGCAGTGCCTTCGGCGGGCCCTACGAGCAGTACTTC. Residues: CASSAFGGPYEQYF.

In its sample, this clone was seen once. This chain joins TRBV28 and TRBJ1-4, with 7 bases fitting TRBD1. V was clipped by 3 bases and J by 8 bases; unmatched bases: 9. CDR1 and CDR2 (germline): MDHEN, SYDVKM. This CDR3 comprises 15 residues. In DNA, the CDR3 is TGTGCCAGCAGTTTGAAGGGGGCGCGTACGGAAAAACTGTTTTTT. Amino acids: CASSLKGARTEKLFF.

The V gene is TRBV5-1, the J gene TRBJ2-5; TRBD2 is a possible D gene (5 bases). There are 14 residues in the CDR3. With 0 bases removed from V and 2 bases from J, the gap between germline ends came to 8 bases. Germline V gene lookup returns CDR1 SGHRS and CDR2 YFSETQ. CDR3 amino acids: CASSLGRTQETQYF. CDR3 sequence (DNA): TGCGCCAGCAGCTTGGGAAGGACTCAAGAGACCCAGTACTTC.

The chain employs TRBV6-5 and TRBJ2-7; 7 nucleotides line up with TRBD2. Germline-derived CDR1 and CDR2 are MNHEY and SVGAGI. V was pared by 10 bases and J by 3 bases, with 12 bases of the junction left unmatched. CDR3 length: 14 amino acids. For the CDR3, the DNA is TGTGCCACTACCGGGGGGAGCCTCGGCTACGAGCAGTACTTC. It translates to CATTGGSLGYEQYF.